A selection of T cell receptor beta chains follows, all from one sample in a study of regulatory T cells in long-lasting Graves disease. TCRdb reanalysed the multiplex PCR reads using MiXCR and keeps one entry per CDR3 protein. The data show some 440,000 distinct CDR3 sequences, with less than 25% seen just once and over 7.5% held by the top ten. The material sequenced was peripheral blood mononuclear cells (PBMCs), taken when the disease was refractory, from a patient treated with antithyroid drugs. The receptors come from a female donor with Graves disease. Both conserved end residues are part of each CDR3. D genes are given only for firm matches. Some rows have no size entry. The others give once, few or many, or a class for an expanded clone.

TRBD1 NA TRBJ1-5 TRBV4-1 TGCGCCAGCAGCCAAGTGAACAGGGGAGATCAGCCCCAGCATTTT CASSQVNRGDQPQHF
NA many TRBJ2-7 TRBV27 TGTGCCAGCATGGGGAGTGGATCCTACGAGCAGTACTTC CASMGSGSYEQYF
NA many TRBJ2-7 TRBV2 TGTGCCAGCCACCTTGGCGGGGGCGAAACCTACGAGCAGTACTTC CASHLGGGETYEQYF
NA many TRBJ2-5 TRBV28 TGTGCCAGCAGCTTGACTGGGTACCAAGAGACCCAGTACTTC CASSLTGYQETQYF
TRBD1 NA TRBJ2-5 TRBV7-2 TGTGCCAGCAACGTAGGACAGGGAAGGGAAGAGACCCAGTACTTC CASNVGQGREETQYF
TRBD2 many TRBJ2-7 TRBV12-3/TRBV12-4 TGTGCCAGCAGTCATAGCGGGATCACCTACGAGCAGTACTTC CASSHSGITYEQYF
NA few TRBJ2-7 TRBV11-2 TGTGCCAGCAGCTCCTCCCAGACTAGAAGTAGCGCGTACGAGCAGTACTTC CASSSSQTRSSAYEQYF
TRBD1 NA TRBJ2-1 TRBV29-1 TGCAGCGTTGAAGGACAGGGGGCCTACAATGAGCAGTTCTTC CSVEGQGAYNEQFF
TRBD1 few TRBJ2-7 TRBV29-1 TGCAGCGCACAGGGGGCAGCCGAGCAGTACTTC CSAQGAAEQYF
TRBD1 few TRBJ1-5 TRBV19 TGTGCCAGTAATCAGGGGGCAACCCAGCATTTT CASNQGATQHF
NA NA TRBJ2-6 TRBV6-1 TGTGCCAGCAGCCGGGACTTTAGCTCTGGGGCCAACGTCCTGACTTTC CASSRDFSSGANVLTF
TRBD2 many TRBJ2-3 TRBV28 TGTGCCAGCAGTTCGCGGTCCCTCACGGGGGAGGGCCTTACAGATACGCAGTATTTT CASSSRSLTGEGLTDTQYF
NA few TRBJ1-1 TRBV24-1 TGTGCCACCAGTGATTCTATTACCCCAGGGCGGAATACTGAAGCTTTCTTT CATSDSITPGRNTEAFF
NA NA TRBJ1-5 TRBV29-1 TGCAGCGTTGGTTTTAGGAATCAGCCCCAGCATTTT CSVGFRNQPQHF
NA few TRBJ1-1 TRBV18 TGTGCCAGCTCACCAGGGAGTCCCCACACTGAAGCTTTCTTT CASSPGSPHTEAFF
NA few TRBJ2-1 TRBV5-1 TGCGCCAGCAGCTTGGTGGGACGGCCTACCGTGGATGAGCAGTTCTTC CASSLVGRPTVDEQFF
NA NA TRBJ2-2 TRBV11-2 TGTGCCAGCAGCACGAGACTAGTTTCCGGGGAGCTGTTTTTT CASSTRLVSGELFF
TRBD1 few TRBJ2-7 TRBV7-9 TGTGCCAGCAGCTGGGACAGTGTCTACGAGCAGTACTTC CASSWDSVYEQYF
NA NA TRBJ2-3 TRBV9 TGTGCCAGCAGCACTTGGGACACGAGTCCCCCAGATACGCAGTATTTT CASSTWDTSPPDTQYF
TRBD1 NA TRBJ2-7 TRBV5-1 TGCGCCAGCAGCTGGGACAGCTCTCCCGCCTACGAGCAGTACTTC CASSWDSSPAYEQYF
NA NA TRBJ2-7 TRBV5-5 TGTGCCAGCAGCTTGGACCGACCTTCAGGGCAGTACTTC CASSLDRPSGQYF
NA many TRBJ1-2 TRBV5-1 TGCGCCAGCAGCTTAAACCAGGTTAACTATGGCTACACCTTC CASSLNQVNYGYTF
NA many TRBJ2-7 TRBV28 TGTGCCAGCAGTTTTCGTTCTAGTTTACTCGAGCAGTACTTC CASSFRSSLLEQYF
TRBD2 NA TRBJ2-1 TRBV6-1 TGTGCCAGCGGAGGGGCACTAGCGGGATCCTACAATGAGCAGTTCTTC CASGGALAGSYNEQFF
NA few TRBJ1-1 TRBV19 TGTGCCAGTAGTATTTCGGCGAACACTGAAGCTTTCTTT CASSISANTEAFF
TRBD2 NA TRBJ2-3 TRBV28 TGTGCCAGCAGTTTTGGCGGGAGTTTGAATACGCAGTATTTT CASSFGGSLNTQYF
TRBD1 many TRBJ1-2 TRBV27 TGTGCCAGCAGTCCCATGACAGGGGCTAACTATGGCTACACCTTC CASSPMTGANYGYTF
TRBD2 few TRBJ2-7 TRBV6-1 TGTGCCAGCAACGGGCTAGCGGGGTCCTACGAGCAGTACTTC CASNGLAGSYEQYF
NA few TRBJ2-5 TRBV5-1 TGCGCCAGCAGCTTGTTCAACAGGATGCAAGAGACCCAGTACTTC CASSLFNRMQETQYF